This is a list of T cell receptor beta chains from one sample in a study of cytomegalovirus exposure and HLA in healthy donors. The method was immunoSEQ multiplex PCR; TCRdb's version includes in-frame clones alone and lacks a portion of them. The top ten clones hold 1% of a sample with some 170,000 clones, roughly 79% of them seen once. Material: PBMCs. The receptors here all came from a woman aged 35 to 49 in good health and CMV-seronegative. Both conserved end residues are part of each CDR3. D genes are given only for firm matches. Size is omitted from some rows. Given values are once, few, many or a class for expanded clones.

size,V,D,J,DNA,CDR3
NA,TRBV19,TRBD1,TRBJ2-5,TGTGCCAGTAGTACCCAGACAGGGCTAAAGACCCAGTACTTC,CASSTQTGLKTQYF
NA,TRBV5-1,NA,TRBJ2-3,TGCGCCAGCAGAACAGGGCCTAGCACAGATACGCAGTATTTT,CASRTGPSTDTQYF
NA,TRBV5-4,NA,TRBJ1-4,TGTGCCAGCAGCTTGGGGACTTCCGAGGGGGTTAATGAAAAACTGTTTTTT,CASSLGTSEGVNEKLFF
NA,TRBV12-2,NA,TRBJ1-5,TGTGCAAGTCGCTTAGTCCCAGGGGAGACAGACAGGCCCCAGCATTTT,CASRLVPGETDRPQHF
NA,TRBV2,TRBD2,TRBJ2-1,TGTGCCAGCAGTGAGCAGGGACTAGCGGGATTGATCTACAATGAGCAGTTCTTC,CASSEQGLAGLIYNEQFF
few,TRBV5-1,TRBD1,TRBJ1-5,TGCGCCAGCAGCTTGGAGGGACAGGGTAGCAATCAGCCCCAGCATTTT,CASSLEGQGSNQPQHF
NA,TRBV7-9,NA,TRBJ1-1,TGTGCCAGCAGCTTACCACTAGGAAGTGAAGCTTTCTTT,CASSLPLGSEAFF
NA,TRBV18,TRBD2,TRBJ2-7,TGTGCCAGCTCACCAGATCAGGGAGGGAAGGAGCAGTACTTC,CASSPDQGGKEQYF
NA,TRBV5-8,NA,TRBJ2-2,TGTGCCAGCAGTCACCGGGACTTAAGGTCCGGGGAGCTGTTTTTT,CASSHRDLRSGELFF
NA,TRBV7-3,TRBD2,TRBJ2-1,TGTGCCAGCAGCACACGGACTAGCGGAATCAATGAGCAGTTCTTC,CASSTRTSGINEQFF
NA,TRBV19,NA,TRBJ2-1,TGTGCCAGTAGTCGCTCTTTCGGGGGACCCATCGACAATGAGCAGTTCTTC,CASSRSFGGPIDNEQFF
NA,TRBV6-5,NA,TRBJ1-1,TGTGCCAGCAGTTACAGTACAGGGTTGAACACTGAAGCTTTCTTT,CASSYSTGLNTEAFF
NA,TRBV5-6,NA,TRBJ2-1,TGTGCCAGCAGCCCCTACTCCTACAATGAGCAGTTCTTC,CASSPYSYNEQFF
NA,TRBV6-5,NA,TRBJ1-1,TGTGCCAGCAGTGCGGGACGGAGGAACACTGAAGCTTTCTTT,CASSAGRRNTEAFF
NA,TRBV6-1,NA,TRBJ2-1,TGTGCCAGCAGTGATCAAGCGGACTCCTACAATGAGCAGTTCTTC,CASSDQADSYNEQFF
NA,TRBV2,NA,TRBJ2-1,TGTGCCAGCAGTGAATGGAGGCAGTTCTTC,CASSEWRQFF
NA,TRBV7-9,NA,TRBJ1-5,TGTGCCAGCAGCTACGACGGGGGTACTCAGCCCCAGCATTTT,CASSYDGGTQPQHF
NA,TRBV27,TRBD2,TRBJ2-6,TGTGCCAGCAGTCCAATTCGGGGGGTCGACTCTGGGGCCAACGTCCTGACTTTC,CASSPIRGVDSGANVLTF
NA,TRBV5-1,NA,TRBJ1-1,TGCGCCAGCAGCGCCTTACAGGGGAACACTGAAGCTTTCTTT,CASSALQGNTEAFF
NA,TRBV5-8,TRBD1,TRBJ2-7,TGTGCCAGCAGCCTGGGGACAGGGGGCTACGAGCAGTACTTC,CASSLGTGGYEQYF
NA,TRBV29-1,NA,TRBJ2-5,TGCAGCGGGGGCAGGGGAAGGGAAGAGACCCAGTACTTC,CSGGRGREETQYF
NA,TRBV25-1,TRBD1,TRBJ2-7,TGTGCCAGCAGTGAGGGACAGTTCGTGTACGAGCAGTACTTC,CASSEGQFVYEQYF
NA,TRBV27,NA,TRBJ1-5,TGTGCCAGCAGTTTGTTAGCGGGTGCGGTGCCCCAGCATTTT,CASSLLAGAVPQHF
few,TRBV5-1,TRBD1,TRBJ1-1,TGCGCCAGCAGCCCCATCCCGGGACAGATTACTGAAGCTTTCTTT,CASSPIPGQITEAFF
NA,TRBV5-1,NA,TRBJ2-2,TGCGCCAGCAGCTCTACAGGGCCCCACACCGGGGAGCTGTTTTTT,CASSSTGPHTGELFF